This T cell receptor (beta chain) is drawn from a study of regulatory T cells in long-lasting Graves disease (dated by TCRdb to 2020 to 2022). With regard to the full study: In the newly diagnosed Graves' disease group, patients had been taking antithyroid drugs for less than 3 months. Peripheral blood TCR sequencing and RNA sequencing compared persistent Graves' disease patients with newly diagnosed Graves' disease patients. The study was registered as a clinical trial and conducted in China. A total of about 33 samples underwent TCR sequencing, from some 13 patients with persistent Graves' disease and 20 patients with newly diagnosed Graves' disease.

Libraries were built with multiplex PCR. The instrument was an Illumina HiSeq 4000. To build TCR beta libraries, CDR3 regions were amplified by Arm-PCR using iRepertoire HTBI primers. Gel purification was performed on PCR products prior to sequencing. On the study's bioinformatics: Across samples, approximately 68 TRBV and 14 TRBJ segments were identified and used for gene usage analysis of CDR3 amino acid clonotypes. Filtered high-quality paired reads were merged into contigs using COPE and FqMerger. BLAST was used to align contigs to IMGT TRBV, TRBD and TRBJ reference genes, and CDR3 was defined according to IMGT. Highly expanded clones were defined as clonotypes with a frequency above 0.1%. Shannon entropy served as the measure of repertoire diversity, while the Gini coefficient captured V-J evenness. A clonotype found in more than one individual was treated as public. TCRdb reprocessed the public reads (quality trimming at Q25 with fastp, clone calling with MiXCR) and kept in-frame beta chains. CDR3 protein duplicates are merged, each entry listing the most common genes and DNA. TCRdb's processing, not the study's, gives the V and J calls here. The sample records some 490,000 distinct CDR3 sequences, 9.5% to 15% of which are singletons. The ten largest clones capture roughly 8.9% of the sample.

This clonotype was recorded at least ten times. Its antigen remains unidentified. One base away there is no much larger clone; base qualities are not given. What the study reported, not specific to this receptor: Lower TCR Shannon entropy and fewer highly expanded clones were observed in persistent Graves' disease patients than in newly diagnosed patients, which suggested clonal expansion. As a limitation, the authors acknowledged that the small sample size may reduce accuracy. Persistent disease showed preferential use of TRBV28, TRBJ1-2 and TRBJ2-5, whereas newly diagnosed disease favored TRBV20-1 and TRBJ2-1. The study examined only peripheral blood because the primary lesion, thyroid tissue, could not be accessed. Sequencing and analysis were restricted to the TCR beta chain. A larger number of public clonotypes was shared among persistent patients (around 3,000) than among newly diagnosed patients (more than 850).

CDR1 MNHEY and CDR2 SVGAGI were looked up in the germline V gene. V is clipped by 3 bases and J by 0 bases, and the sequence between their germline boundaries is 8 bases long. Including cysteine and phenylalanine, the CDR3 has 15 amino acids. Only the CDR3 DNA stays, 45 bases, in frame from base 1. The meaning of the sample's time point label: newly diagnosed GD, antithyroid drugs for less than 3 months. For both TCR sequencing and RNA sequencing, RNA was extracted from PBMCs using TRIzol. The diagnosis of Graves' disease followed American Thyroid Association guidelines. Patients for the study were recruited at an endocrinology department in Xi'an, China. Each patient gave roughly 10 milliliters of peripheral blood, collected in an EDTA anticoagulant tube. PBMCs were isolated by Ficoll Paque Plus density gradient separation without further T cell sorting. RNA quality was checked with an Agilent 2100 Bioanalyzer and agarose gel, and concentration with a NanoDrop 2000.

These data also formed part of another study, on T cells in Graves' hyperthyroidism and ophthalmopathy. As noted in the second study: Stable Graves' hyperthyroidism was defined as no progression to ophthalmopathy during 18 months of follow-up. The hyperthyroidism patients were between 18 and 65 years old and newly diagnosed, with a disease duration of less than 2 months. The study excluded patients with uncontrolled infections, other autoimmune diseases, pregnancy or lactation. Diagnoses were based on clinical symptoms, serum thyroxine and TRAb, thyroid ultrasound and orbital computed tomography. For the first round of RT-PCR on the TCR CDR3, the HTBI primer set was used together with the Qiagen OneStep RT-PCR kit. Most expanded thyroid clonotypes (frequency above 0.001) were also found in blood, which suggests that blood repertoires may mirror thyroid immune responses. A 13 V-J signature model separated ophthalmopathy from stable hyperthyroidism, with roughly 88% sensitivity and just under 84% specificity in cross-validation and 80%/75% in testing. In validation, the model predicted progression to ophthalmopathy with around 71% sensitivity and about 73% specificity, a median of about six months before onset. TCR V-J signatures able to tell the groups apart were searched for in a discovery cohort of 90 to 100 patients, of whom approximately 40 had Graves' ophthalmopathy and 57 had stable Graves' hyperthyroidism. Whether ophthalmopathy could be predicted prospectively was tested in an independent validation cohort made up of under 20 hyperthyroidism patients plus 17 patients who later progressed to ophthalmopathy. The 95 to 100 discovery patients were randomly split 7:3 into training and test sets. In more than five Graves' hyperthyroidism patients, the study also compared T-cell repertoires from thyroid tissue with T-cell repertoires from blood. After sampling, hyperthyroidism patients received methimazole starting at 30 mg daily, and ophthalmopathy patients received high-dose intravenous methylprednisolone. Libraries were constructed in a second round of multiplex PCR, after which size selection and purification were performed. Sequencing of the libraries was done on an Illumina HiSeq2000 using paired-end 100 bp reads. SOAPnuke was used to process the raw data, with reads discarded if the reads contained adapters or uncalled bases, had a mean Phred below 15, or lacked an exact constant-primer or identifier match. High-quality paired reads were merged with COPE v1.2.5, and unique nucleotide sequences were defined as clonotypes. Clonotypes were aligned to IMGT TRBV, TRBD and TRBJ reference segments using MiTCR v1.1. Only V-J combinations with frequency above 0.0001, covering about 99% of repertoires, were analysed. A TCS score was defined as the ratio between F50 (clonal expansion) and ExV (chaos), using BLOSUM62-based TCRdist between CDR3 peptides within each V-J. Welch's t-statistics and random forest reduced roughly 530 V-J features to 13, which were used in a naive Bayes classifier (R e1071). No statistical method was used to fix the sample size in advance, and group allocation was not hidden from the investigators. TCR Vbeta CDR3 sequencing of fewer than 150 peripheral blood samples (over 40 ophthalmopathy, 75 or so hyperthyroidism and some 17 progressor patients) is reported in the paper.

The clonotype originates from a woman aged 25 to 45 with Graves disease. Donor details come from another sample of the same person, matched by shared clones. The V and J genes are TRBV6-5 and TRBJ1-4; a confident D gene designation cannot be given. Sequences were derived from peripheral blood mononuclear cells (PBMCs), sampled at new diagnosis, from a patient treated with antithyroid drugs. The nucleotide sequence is TGTGCCAGCAGTTATCTTGGTACAACTAATGAAAAACTGTTTTTT. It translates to CASSYLGTTNEKLFF.